Listed below are T cell receptor beta chains from one sample, sequenced in a study of T cells in Graves' hyperthyroidism and ophthalmopathy. MiXCR, run by TCRdb on the multiplex PCR reads, gives a single entry per CDR3 protein. The table has approximately 300,000 distinct CDR3 sequences, 15% to 20% seen once. The sequenced sample consisted of blood. These receptors all come from a woman aged 55-70 years with Graves' ophthalmopathy. Each CDR3 is given with its conserved first and last residue. Each record gives: clone size, J gene, V gene, D gene, CDR3 protein, CDR3 DNA. The D gene is left open where the match is weak. The listing skips clone size in some rows; elsewhere it reads once, few, many or a size class.

abundance: many
j_gene: TRBJ1-1
v_gene: TRBV5-1
d_gene: TRBD1
CDR3aa: CASRIGFWGQIDAEAFF
CDR3nt: TGCGCCAGCAGGATTGGTTTTTGGGGACAGATAGATGCTGAAGCTTTCTTT

abundance: few
j_gene: TRBJ1-1
v_gene: TRBV29-1
d_gene: TRBD1
CDR3aa: CSGGQVNTEAFF
CDR3nt: TGCAGCGGTGGACAGGTGAACACTGAAGCTTTCTTT

abundance: -
j_gene: TRBJ1-1
v_gene: TRBV6-2/TRBV6-3
d_gene: -
CDR3aa: CASRFNRGKTEAFF
CDR3nt: TGTGCCAGCAGATTTAATAGGGGTAAGACTGAAGCTTTCTTT

abundance: few
j_gene: TRBJ2-7
v_gene: TRBV4-3
d_gene: -
CDR3aa: CASSQDFQESSYEQYF
CDR3nt: TGCGCCAGCAGCCAAGATTTTCAGGAAAGCTCCTACGAGCAGTACTTC

abundance: few
j_gene: TRBJ1-1
v_gene: TRBV5-4
d_gene: -
CDR3aa: CASSWVWAVEAFF
CDR3nt: TGTGCCAGCAGCTGGGTTTGGGCCGTTGAAGCTTTCTTT

abundance: many
j_gene: TRBJ2-7
v_gene: TRBV6-2/TRBV6-3
d_gene: -
CDR3aa: CASSYGGLLYEQYF
CDR3nt: TGTGCCAGCAGTTACGGGGGCCTCCTCTACGAGCAGTACTTC

abundance: -
j_gene: TRBJ1-3
v_gene: TRBV19
d_gene: -
CDR3aa: CASSSSSGRYSGNTIYF
CDR3nt: TGTGCCAGTAGCTCCTCGTCGGGACGCTACTCTGGAAACACCATATATTTT

abundance: many
j_gene: TRBJ2-7
v_gene: TRBV5-1
d_gene: TRBD1
CDR3aa: CASTTTGTGAEQYF
CDR3nt: TGCGCCAGCACCACCACCGGGACAGGGGCCGAGCAGTACTTC

abundance: many
j_gene: TRBJ1-1
v_gene: TRBV6-2/TRBV6-3
d_gene: -
CDR3aa: CASRNRGNTEAFF
CDR3nt: TGTGCCAGCAGAAACCGAGGGAACACTGAAGCTTTCTTT

abundance: -
j_gene: TRBJ2-1
v_gene: TRBV24-1
d_gene: -
CDR3aa: CATSTGQLPNEQFF
CDR3nt: TGTGCCACCAGCACTGGACAGCTCCCCAATGAGCAGTTCTTC

abundance: -
j_gene: TRBJ2-7
v_gene: TRBV10-3
d_gene: -
CDR3aa: CAISEYNGRSSYEQYF
CDR3nt: TGTGCCATCAGTGAGTATAACGGCAGGAGCTCCTACGAGCAGTACTTC

abundance: many
j_gene: TRBJ2-1
v_gene: TRBV5-1
d_gene: -
CDR3aa: CASRTDHYNEQFF
CDR3nt: TGCGCCAGCAGGACAGACCACTACAATGAGCAGTTCTTC

abundance: few
j_gene: TRBJ1-2
v_gene: TRBV12-3/TRBV12-4
d_gene: -
CDR3aa: CASSPGGGRPGYTF
CDR3nt: TGTGCCAGCAGTCCCGGGGGGGGGCGACCTGGCTACACCTTC

abundance: few
j_gene: TRBJ2-1
v_gene: TRBV11-3
d_gene: TRBD2
CDR3aa: CASSLRLAAEQFF
CDR3nt: TGTGCCAGCAGCTTAAGACTAGCGGCTGAGCAGTTCTTC

abundance: few
j_gene: TRBJ1-2
v_gene: TRBV5-8
d_gene: TRBD1
CDR3aa: CASSSRDSYGYTF
CDR3nt: TGTGCCAGCAGCTCCCGGGACAGCTATGGCTACACCTTC

abundance: few
j_gene: TRBJ2-7
v_gene: TRBV18
d_gene: TRBD2
CDR3aa: CASSPGLAGGSIEQYF
CDR3nt: TGTGCCAGCTCACCGGGACTAGCGGGAGGGTCCATCGAGCAGTACTTC

abundance: many
j_gene: TRBJ2-3
v_gene: TRBV12-3/TRBV12-4
d_gene: TRBD2
CDR3aa: CASAGTSGGPDTQYF
CDR3nt: TGTGCCAGCGCCGGGACTAGCGGGGGTCCAGATACGCAGTATTTT

abundance: many
j_gene: TRBJ2-1
v_gene: TRBV27
d_gene: TRBD1
CDR3aa: CASRPGQGSYNEQFF
CDR3nt: TGTGCCAGCAGACCGGGACAGGGCTCCTACAATGAGCAGTTCTTC

abundance: many
j_gene: TRBJ1-2
v_gene: TRBV28
d_gene: TRBD1
CDR3aa: CASSGSTDRGPYYGYTF
CDR3nt: TGTGCCAGCAGTGGATCAACGGACAGGGGGCCCTACTATGGCTACACCTTC

abundance: many
j_gene: TRBJ1-5
v_gene: TRBV20-1
d_gene: -
CDR3aa: CSATVDSSNQPQHF
CDR3nt: TGCAGTGCTACCGTTGACAGTTCCAATCAGCCCCAGCATTTT

abundance: many
j_gene: TRBJ2-3
v_gene: TRBV10-1
d_gene: -
CDR3aa: CASSEAGASTDTQYF
CDR3nt: TGCGCCAGCTCCGAAGCGGGTGCTAGCACAGATACGCAGTATTTT

abundance: many
j_gene: TRBJ2-3
v_gene: TRBV3-1
d_gene: TRBD1
CDR3aa: CASSLGRDRLADTQYF
CDR3nt: TGTGCCAGCAGCCTTGGACGGGACAGGTTGGCAGATACGCAGTATTTT

abundance: -
j_gene: TRBJ2-1
v_gene: TRBV4-1
d_gene: -
CDR3aa: CASSQDRLSSYNEQFF
CDR3nt: TGCGCCAGCAGCCAAGATAGGTTGAGCTCCTACAATGAGCAGTTCTTC